Described below is a single TCR beta chain sequence and its context. CDR1 is SGHVS, CDR2 FQNEAQ, per germline. With V trimmed by 1 base and J by 2 bases, 10 bases remained unmatched. The CDR3 totals 19 residues. This sample stems from a study of shared clonotypes between healthy human individuals. TCRdb keeps only in-frame clones here, not all; method: immunoSEQ multiplex PCR. The table has 2 million to 3 million clones, over 85% seen once; the top ten hold around 0.37%. The TCR sequence derives from a man aged 18 to 29 in good health. Some clones in this sample may be carry-over from other donors' samples. The V and J genes are TRBV7-8 and TRBJ2-7, with 14 bases matching TRBD2. The material sequenced was naive CD4+ T cells from PBMCs. This sample's subset: CD45RA+ positively selected. CDR3 in amino acids: CASSLVGTSGSLAAYEQYF. The CDR3 DNA reads TGTGCCAGCAGCTTAGTTGGGACTAGCGGGAGCCTGGCTGCCTACGAGCAGTACTTC.